These 30 T cell receptor beta chains originate from one sample sequenced in a study of T cell changes during pregnancy in multiple sclerosis. Libraries were prepared by immunoSEQ multiplex PCR; TCRdb keeps only in-frame clonotypes and omits some of them. Of fewer than 50,000 clones in the sample, 88% were seen once. Sequencing used CD8+ T cells from peripheral blood mononuclear cells, obtained in the third trimester of pregnancy. These receptors were taken from a female donor with multiple sclerosis, enrolled in a pregnancy study.

This rearrangement joins TRBV10-3 to TRBJ2-6; TRBD1 matches 11 bases. V trimming: 7 bases; J trimming: 0 bases; junction bases outside the gene matches: 5. The CDR3 length is 17 residues. The germline V gene encodes CDR1 ENHRY and CDR2 SYGVKD. The CDR3 nucleotides read TGTGCCATCAATACCGGGACAGGGGGCTCTGGGGCCAACGTCCTGACTTTC. It specifies CAINTGTGGSGANVLTF.

V usage is TRBV4-3 and J usage is TRBJ2-5; tentatively, D is TRBD1 (6 bases). Trimming took off 4 bases at V and 1 base at J, with 13 bases between the two ends. This CDR3 has 15 residues. Germline V gene lookup returns CDR1 LGHNA and CDR2 YSLEER. This CDR3 reads CASSLNSGVQETQYF. The CDR3 DNA sequence: TGCGCCAGCAGCCTTAACTCAGGGGTCCAAGAGACCCAGTACTTC.

This sequence joins TRBV10-3 and TRBJ2-1, with D perhaps matching TRBD1 (6 bases). Germline CDR1 is ENHRY and CDR2 is SYGVKD. CDR3 length equals 14 residues. Trimming took 3 bases from V and 6 from J, leaving 12 bases between them. The CDR3: CAISDPGQFNEQFF. DNA for the CDR3: TGTGCCATCAGTGACCCCGGACAGTTCAATGAGCAGTTCTTC.

The V gene is TRBV2, the J gene TRBJ2-1; possible D gene TRBD2, 6 bases. V was shortened by 4 bases and J by 11 bases, with 12 bases between the two germline ends. The CDR3 has 12 residues. Germline CDR1 SNHLY, CDR2 FYNNEI. CDR3 sequence: CASSAGDVKQFF. DNA for the CDR3: TGTGCCAGCAGTGCGGGGGACGTAAAGCAGTTCTTC.

This chain links TRBV7-2 with TRBJ2-1; TRBD2 matches at 12 bases. Germline CDR1 reads SGHTA; CDR2 reads FQGNSA. The CDR3 totals 16 residues. With V trimmed by 3 bases and J by 9 bases, 9 bases remained unmatched. The CDR3 DNA reads TGTGCCAGCAGCTTTTTAGCTAGCGGGGGGGCGGGTGAGCAGTTCTTC. Translation: CASSFLASGGAGEQFF.

The chain is built from TRBV4-3 and TRBJ1-2; 11 bases are shared with TRBD1. CDR1 and CDR2 from the germline V gene are LGHNA and YSLEER. The CDR3 runs 16 residues. V was clipped by 2 bases and J by 4 bases; unmatched bases: 6. The CDR3 loop reads CASSQSTGTGGYGYTF. CDR3 nucleotide sequence: TGCGCCAGCAGCCAATCCACCGGGACAGGGGGCTATGGCTACACCTTC.

The V and J genes are TRBV6-5 and TRBJ1-1; D might be TRBD1 (5 bases). Germline values: CDR1 MNHEY, CDR2 SVGAGI. The CDR3 length is 14 residues. V shed 7 bases and J shed 2 bases, with 14 bases lying between them. The CDR3 DNA sequence: TGTGCCAGCATCTCGTCCGGGGGAAACACTGAAGCTTTCTTT. Protein: CASISSGGNTEAFF.

The chain recombines TRBV28 with TRBJ1-1; D unresolved. The V and J ends lost 3 bases and 0 bases respectively, with 8 bases between them. This CDR3 is 14 amino acids long. Germline V gene data show CDR1 as MDHEN and CDR2 as SYDVKM. In DNA, the CDR3 is TGTGCCAGCAGTTTTGTATTTCTGAACACTGAAGCTTTCTTT. Residues: CASSFVFLNTEAFF.

This clone was recorded once. This CDR3 reads CASRFLGDMGTEAFF. The CDR3 DNA reads TGTGCCAGTAGGTTTTTGGGAGACATGGGCACTGAAGCTTTCTTT. The genes are TRBV19 and TRBJ1-1; D gene unclear. Germline V gives CDR1 LNHDA, CDR2 SQIVND (reference sequence). The V end was cut by 6 bases, the J end by 4 bases, with 18 bases between. The CDR3 contains 15 residues.

The rearrangement links TRBV30 to TRBJ2-4; tentatively, D is TRBD2 (6 bases). Germline V gene data show CDR1 as GTSNPN and CDR2 as SVGIG (reference sequence). This CDR3 is built from 15 residues. The V end was cut by 1 base, the J end by 1 base, with 11 bases between. The CDR3 sequence is CAWSARESAKNIQYF. As DNA, the CDR3 is TGTGCCTGGAGTGCCCGGGAGTCGGCCAAAAACATTCAGTACTTC.

J is TRBJ2-7 and V is TRBV7-9; 7 nucleotides match TRBD1. Trimming removed 5 bases from V and 6 bases from J; junction bases left unmatched: 16. Germline V gene sequence: CDR1 SEHNR, CDR2 FQNEAQ (reference sequence). This CDR3 has 16 residues. The CDR3 is CASSLPKGAGSGEQYF. The CDR3 coding sequence is TGTGCCAGCAGCCTTCCTAAGGGGGCCGGTTCAGGCGAGCAGTACTTC. Together with reference TRBV7-9 and TRBJ2-7, the CDR3 gives the full variable domain: DTGVSQNPRHKITKRGQNVTFRCDPISEHNRLYWYRQTLGQGPEFLTYFQNEAQLEKSRLLSDRFSAERPKGSFSTLEIQRTEQGDSAMYLCASSLPKGAGSGEQYFGPGTRLTVT.

J is TRBJ2-7 and V is TRBV5-5, with 8 bases matching TRBD1. The CDR3 totals 14 residues. The V segment lost 4 bases and the J segment 3 bases; nucleotides outside the gene matches: 6. In germline, CDR1 is SGHKS, CDR2 YYEKEE (reference sequence). This CDR3 is CASSLAGGSYEQYF. CDR3 nucleotide sequence: TGTGCCAGCAGCCTCGCAGGGGGCAGCTACGAGCAGTACTTC. The full variable domain, with the rest looked up from reference TRBV5-5 and TRBJ2-7, is DAGVTQSPTHLIKTRGQQVTLRCSPISGHKSVSWYQQVLGQGPQFIFQYYEKEERGRGNFPDRFSARQFPNYSSELNVNALLLGDSALYLCASSLAGGSYEQYFGPGTRLTVT.

The CDR3 loop is CASSLKRGDKDTQYF. CDR3 DNA sequence: TGTGCCAGCAGCTTGAAGCGGGGGGATAAGGATACGCAGTATTTT. This chain connects TRBV5-4 to TRBJ2-3; 9 bases fit TRBD2. The CDR3 extends over 15 amino acids. Germline lookup yields CDR1 SGHNT and CDR2 YYREEE (reference sequence). V lost 1 base to trimming and J lost 6 bases; unmatched junction nucleotides: 6.

The chain employs TRBV4-1 and TRBJ1-1, with unresolved D. Germline loops: CDR1 MGHRA, CDR2 YSYEKL. Between the trimmed V and J ends, which lost 1 base and 8 bases, there was a span of 8 bases. This CDR3 contains 12 residues. The CDR3 DNA sequence: TGCGCCAGCAGCCAAGTGGGCAGGGAAGCTTTCTTT. Translating it yields CASSQVGREAFF.

The chain is built from TRBV5-1 and TRBJ1-1; maybe TRBD1 (6 bases). V was trimmed by 0 bases and J by 4 bases, leaving 10 bases between them. This CDR3 is 14 amino acids long. Germline V gene sequence: CDR1 SGHRS, CDR2 YFSETQ. CDR3 DNA: TGCGCCAGCAGCTTGGACAGGGTGGGCACTGAAGCTTTCTTT. Amino acids: CASSLDRVGTEAFF.

The rearrangement uses TRBV15 and TRBJ2-7; 8 nucleotides align to TRBD1. Trimming cost V 0 bases and J 3 bases; bases outside gene matches: 7. Per germline, CDR1 LNHNV and CDR2 YYDKDF (reference sequence). There are 16 residues in the CDR3. CDR3 nucleotides: TGTGCCACCAGCAGAGATAGGTCAGGGGGCTTCTACGAGCAGTACTTC. This encodes CATSRDRSGGFYEQYF.

This clone was counted once. This chain joins TRBV30 and TRBJ1-2; a possible D gene is TRBD1 (5 bases). The CDR3 contains 13 residues. V was cut by 7 bases and J by 3 bases, with 15 bases left in between. In germline, CDR1 is GTSNPN, CDR2 SVGIG (reference sequence). The CDR3 is CASRTREDYGYTF. Written as DNA, the CDR3 is TGTGCCTCAAGGACCAGGGAAGACTATGGCTACACCTTC. The full variable domain, rest sourced from reference TRBV30 and TRBJ1-2, is SQTIHQWPATLVQPVGSPLSLECTVEGTSNPNLYWYRQAAGRGLQLLFYSVGIGQISSEVPQNLSASRPQDRQFILSSKKLLLSDSGFYLCASRTREDYGYTFGSGTRLTVV.

V is TRBV6-4 and J is TRBJ2-1, with TRBD2 matching 9 bases. Germline lookup yields CDR1 MRHNA and CDR2 SNTAGT. J lost 6 bases, V lost 4 bases, and 1 base had no gene match. CDR3 size: 13 residues. In DNA form, the CDR3 reads TGTGCCAGCAGTGGCGGGGGGGCCAATGAGCAGTTCTTC. Translating gives CASSGGGANEQFF.

The genes are TRBV9 and TRBJ2-7; unclear D gene. Germline V gene data show CDR1 as SGDLS and CDR2 as YYNGEE. There are 14 residues in the CDR3. Trimming pared 0 bases from V and 2 bases from J, leaving 9 bases between. This chain's CDR3 is CASSVDFSAYEQYF. CDR3 DNA: TGTGCCAGCAGCGTAGATTTCAGCGCCTACGAGCAGTACTTC.

The V call is TRBV9, the J call TRBJ2-1, with a tentative D call TRBD2 (6 bases). The CDR3 is 14 residues long. CDR1 and CDR2 (germline): SGDLS, YYNGEE. Trimming shortened V by 1 base and J by 2 bases, and 7 bases separated the two germline ends. The CDR3 region is CASSVRGTYNEQFF. The CDR3 nucleotides are TGTGCCAGCAGCGTACGGGGGACCTACAATGAGCAGTTCTTC.

CDR3 amino acids: CASPLAGGPALGTDTQYF. Here the CDR3 DNA reads TGTGCCAGCCCGCTAGCGGGGGGGCCAGCCTTAGGCACAGATACGCAGTATTTT. This chain joins TRBV14 and TRBJ2-3; TRBD2 matches 12 bases. The J segment lost 1 base and the V segment lost 8 bases, leaving 13 bases of the junction unmatched. This CDR3 region has 18 residues. Germline-derived CDR1 and CDR2 are SGHDN and FVKESK.

This clone was seen a few times. The chain uses TRBV27 and TRBJ2-2, with 9 bases fitting TRBD2. There are 16 residues in the CDR3. V lost 3 bases to trimming and J lost 5 bases; unmatched junction nucleotides: 7. Germline V gives CDR1 MNHEY, CDR2 SMNVEV (reference sequence). CDR3 in DNA: TGTGCCAGCAGTTTTCTGCGGGGGGGCCCTACCGGGGAGCTGTTTTTT. Its translation is CASSFLRGGPTGELFF.

The rearrangement uses TRBV7-8 and TRBJ2-7; D may be TRBD2 (5 bases). This CDR3 is built from 16 residues. Germline CDR1 is SGHVS and CDR2 is FQNEAQ. Trimming left V 1 base short and J 5 bases short, with 18 bases between. The CDR3 DNA reads as TGTGCCAGCAGCTTAGGGGCGGTTGACGGAGGCGACGAGCAGTACTTC. This translates into CASSLGAVDGGDEQYF.

This chain uses TRBV5-1 with TRBJ2-7; tentatively, D is TRBD1 (5 bases). The CDR3 has 15 residues. V was trimmed by 5 bases and J by 2 bases, leaving 17 bases between them. The V gene's germline CDR1 is SGHRS and CDR2 YFSETQ. CDR3 amino acids: CASRRRQGTTYEQYF. The CDR3, as DNA: TGCGCCAGCAGAAGGCGCCAGGGAACCACCTACGAGCAGTACTTC.

This clone occurred once. The rearrangement joins TRBV6-1 to TRBJ2-3; tentatively, D is TRBD2 (6 bases). The germline V and J ends were trimmed by 5 bases and 5 bases, with 17 bases remaining between them. Germline V gene lookup returns CDR1 MNHNS and CDR2 SASEGT. The CDR3 sequence is 15 residues long. For the CDR3, the DNA is TGTGCCAGCAGTCTTATAAGTGCGGGGCGAGATACGCAGTATTTT. Its translation is CASSLISAGRDTQYF.

J is TRBJ1-2 and V is TRBV5-6; possible D gene TRBD1, 5 bases. The CDR3 extends over 13 amino acids. V lost 6 bases to trimming and J lost 8 bases, with 17 bases between them. Germline CDR1 and CDR2: SGHDT and YYEEEE. CDR3 in amino acids: CASTKAGEHGYTF. The CDR3 DNA is TGTGCCAGCACCAAGGCGGGGGAACACGGCTACACCTTC.

The chain has TRBV7-9 and TRBJ1-5; TRBD1 is a possible D gene (6 bases). Germline V gene lookup returns CDR1 SEHNR and CDR2 FQNEAQ (reference sequence). The length of the CDR3 is 15 residues. Trimming pared 0 bases from V and 1 base from J, leaving 7 bases between. CDR3 nucleotides: TGTGCCAGCAGCTTAGCGGGACACAGCAATCAGCCCCAGCATTTT. This codes for CASSLAGHSNQPQHF.

Remarks on this clone: A much larger clone differs by one base, so this may be a read error. The chain recombines TRBV6-4 with TRBJ2-7; 12 bases fit TRBD1. The CDR3 has 14 amino acids. The V segment lost 3 bases and the J segment 4 bases; nucleotides outside the gene matches: 1. The germline gives CDR1 MRHNA, CDR2 SNTAGT. The CDR3 reads CASSEGQGAYEQYF. CDR3 DNA: TGTGCCAGCAGTGAGGGACAGGGGGCGTACGAGCAGTACTTC.

This clone was seen once. The rearrangement uses TRBV6-5 and TRBJ2-3; 7 positions match TRBD2. V was clipped by 2 bases and J by 2 bases; unmatched bases: 7. The CDR3 extends over 16 amino acids. CDR1 and CDR2 (germline): MNHEY, SVGAGI. CDR3 sequence reads: CASSYERGDYTDTQYF. CDR3 sequence (DNA): TGTGCCAGCAGTTACGAACGGGGGGACTACACAGATACGCAGTATTTT.

The chain links TRBV4-1 to TRBJ1-1; D remains unclear. This CDR3 comprises 16 residues. CDR1 and CDR2 from the germline V gene are MGHRA and YSYEKL. V lost 8 bases and J lost 6, with 25 bases in between. CDR3 in amino acids: CASHHHTRLQSPEAFF. The DNA of the CDR3 is TGCGCCAGCCACCACCACACGAGGCTCCAATCCCCTGAAGCTTTCTTT.